The source of this TCR beta chain is a study of blood T cells in healthy people across ages. Combining a sample-barcoded 5' primer with a J-beta primer mix, a second PCR ran for roughly 6 to 12 cycles. At least 2.5 million CDR3-containing paired-end reads were obtained per sample. TCRdb re-called the 5' RACE reads with MiXCR, one entry per CDR3 protein. The profile shows some 1,500,000 distinct CDR3 sequences, less than 45% of them singletons. Study observations and caveats: Both higher diversity and more naive CD4+ cells marked long-lived donors when set against aged donors. In these data, TCR beta diversity tracked strongly with naive T cell percentage.

Remarks on this clonotype: The antigen is unknown.

Trimming took 4 bases from V and 2 from J; bases not matched to a gene: 4. The CDR3 consists of 14 residues. Germline assignment: CDR1 SGHNT and CDR2 YYREEE (reference sequence). Samples each yielded at least 6 micrograms of total RNA. The clonotype comes from a woman aged 18-29 years in good health. V and J are TRBV5-4 and TRBJ2-7; 9 nucleotides align to TRBD2. Sequenced sample: blood. Here the CDR3 DNA reads TGTGCCAGCAGCCCCGGGACTAGCCCCTACGAGCAGTACTTC. As protein: CASSPGTSPYEQYF.